This TCR beta chain was sequenced for a study of response to subunit inactivated influenza vaccine. TCRdb reprocessed the RT-PCR reads via MiXCR and lists one record per CDR3 protein. The sample lists a few hundred thousand distinct CDR3 sequences; approximately 12% were seen once. The CDR3 covers 16 residues. This clonotype came up many times. The clonotype was recovered from a man between 50 and 59 years old who received an inactivated influenza vaccine. The starting material was non-naive T cells sorted from PBMCs, obtained around two weeks before vaccination. This sequence joins TRBV21-1 and TRBJ2-5; the table's D call of TRBD1 was not tested on the DNA. TRBV21-1 constitutes a pseudogene. CDR3 coding DNA: TGTGCCAGCAGGTACGGGACCGCAATTTTCCAAGAGACCCAGTACTTC. It specifies CASRYGTAIFQETQYF.